The present T cell receptor beta chain was sequenced within a study of beta chain features in type 1 diabetes. Expressed TCRB transcripts were sequenced because the isolated RNA had all been reverse transcribed beforehand. Repertoires were generated with immunoSEQ multiplex PCR, while TCRdb's copy carries only in-frame clones and drops some. The sample carries 450,000 to 550,000 clones, roughly 30% recorded once. Comments on this clone: Other nucleotide sequences from this sample produce the same CDR3.

Each of the sorted populations had a purity greater than 98%. The sequenced sample was naive CD4+ T cells from blood. This TCR was recovered from a young man in good health.

In nucleotides, the CDR3 is TGCGCCAGCAGCTTGTACACCGGGGAGCTGTTTTTT. Protein sequence: CASSLYTGELFF. The chain couples TRBV5-1 to TRBJ2-2; unclear D gene. Germline V gives CDR1 SGHRS, CDR2 YFSETQ. The CDR3 covers 12 residues. V lost 1 base, J lost 3 bases, and 1 base lay in between.